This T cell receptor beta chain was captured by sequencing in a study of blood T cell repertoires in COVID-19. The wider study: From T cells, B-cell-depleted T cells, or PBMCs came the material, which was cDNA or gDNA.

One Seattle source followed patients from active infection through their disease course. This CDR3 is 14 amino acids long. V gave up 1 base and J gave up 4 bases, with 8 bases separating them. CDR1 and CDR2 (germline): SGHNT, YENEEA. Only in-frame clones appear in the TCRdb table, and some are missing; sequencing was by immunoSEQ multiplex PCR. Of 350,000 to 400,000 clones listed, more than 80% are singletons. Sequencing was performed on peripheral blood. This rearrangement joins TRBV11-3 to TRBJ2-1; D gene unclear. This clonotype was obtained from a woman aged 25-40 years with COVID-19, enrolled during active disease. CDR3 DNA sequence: TGTGCCAGCAGCTTAGCAGGTGGTTACAATGAGCAGTTCTTC. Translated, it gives CASSLAGGYNEQFF.